This paragraph covers one T cell receptor (beta chain) sequence. Its antigen is unknown. The conserved final phenylalanine or tryptophan is absent from the CDR3, which likely points to a read error. TCRdb re-called the PCR reads via MiXCR. The sample yields roughly 40,000 clones, roughly 16% seen once. This record comes from a study of metastatic and nonmetastatic thyroid tumors. As for the study in general: Repertoires from blood and tumor or nodule tissue of malignant and benign thyroid patients were compared.

Regarding the study as a whole: Compared with benign nodules, malignant thyroid tumors were reported to have significantly higher TCR beta diversity in both blood and tumor.

Thyroid surgery had not been preceded by any treatment in any patient. Trimming cost V 4 bases and J 0 bases, with 22 bases left between them. CDR1 and CDR2 from the germline V gene are DFQATT and SNEGSKA (reference sequence). The CDR3 runs to 18 residues. Sequences were obtained from blood. The chain has TRBV20-1 and TRBJ1-5; a possible D gene is TRBD1 (6 bases). This TCR was recovered from a female donor with papillary thyroid cancer or a benign thyroid nodule (not recorded which). Some clones in this sample may be carry-over from other donors' samples. CDR3 in amino acids: CSAINRHGGHGSNQPQHS. The CDR3, as DNA: TGCAGTGCTATTAACCGCCACGGGGGACACGGTAGCAATCAGCCCCAGCATTCT.